In its sample, the clone carrying this T cell receptor (beta chain) was seen a few times. This sample was included in a study of immune characterization of retroperitoneal liposarcoma. TCRdb re-analysed the PCR reads in MiXCR, keeping a single row per CDR3 protein. The sample yields 12,000 or so distinct CDR3 sequences, approximately 26% seen once. The receptor comes from a female donor with retroperitoneal liposarcoma. Sequencing input: tumor tissue.

The CDR3 nucleotides read TGTGCCAGCAGTCTCAAGGGGGGAGACGAGCAGTACTTC. Residues: CASSLKGGDEQYF. V gene TRBV6-1 combines with J gene TRBJ2-1; D could derive from TRBD1 or TRBD2 (6 bases each). The J call may be incorrect, as the DNA end agrees better with TRBJ2-7. The germline V gene encodes CDR1 MNHNS and CDR2 SASEGT. The CDR3 runs to 13 residues.